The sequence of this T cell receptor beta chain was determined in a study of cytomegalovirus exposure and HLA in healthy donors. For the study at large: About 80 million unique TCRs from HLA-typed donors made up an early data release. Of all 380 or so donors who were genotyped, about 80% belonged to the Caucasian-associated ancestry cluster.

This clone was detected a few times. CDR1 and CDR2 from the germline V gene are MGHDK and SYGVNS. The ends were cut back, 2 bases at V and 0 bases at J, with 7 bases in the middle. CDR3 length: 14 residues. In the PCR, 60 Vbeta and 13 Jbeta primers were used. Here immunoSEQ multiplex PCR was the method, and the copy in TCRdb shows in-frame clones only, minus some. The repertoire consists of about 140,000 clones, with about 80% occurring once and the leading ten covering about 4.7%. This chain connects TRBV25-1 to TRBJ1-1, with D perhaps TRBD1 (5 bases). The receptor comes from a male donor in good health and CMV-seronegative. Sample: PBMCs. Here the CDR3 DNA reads TGTGCCAGCAGTGAAGGGGCGGTGAACACTGAAGCTTTCTTT. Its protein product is CASSEGAVNTEAFF. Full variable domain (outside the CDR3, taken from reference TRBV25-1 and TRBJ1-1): EADIYQTPRYLVIGTGKKITLECSQTMGHDKMYWYQQDPGMELHLIHYSYGVNSTEKGDLSSESTVSRIRTEHFPLTLESARPSHTSQYLCASSEGAVNTEAFFGQGTRLTVV.